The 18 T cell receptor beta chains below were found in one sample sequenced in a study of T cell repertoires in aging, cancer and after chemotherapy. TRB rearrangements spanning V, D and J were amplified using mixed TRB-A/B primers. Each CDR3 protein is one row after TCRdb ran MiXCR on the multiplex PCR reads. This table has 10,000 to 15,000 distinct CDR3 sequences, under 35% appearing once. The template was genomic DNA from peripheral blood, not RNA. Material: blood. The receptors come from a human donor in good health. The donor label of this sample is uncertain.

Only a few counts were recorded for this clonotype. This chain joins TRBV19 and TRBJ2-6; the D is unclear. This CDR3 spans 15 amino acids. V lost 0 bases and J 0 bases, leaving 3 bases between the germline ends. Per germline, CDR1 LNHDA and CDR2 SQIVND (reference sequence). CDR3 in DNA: TGTGCCAGTAGTATAGACCTCTCTGGGGCCAACGTCCTGACTTTC. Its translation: CASSIDLSGANVLTF. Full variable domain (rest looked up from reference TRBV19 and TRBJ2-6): DGGITQSPKYLFRKEGQNVTLSCEQNLNHDAMYWYRQDPGQGLRLIYYSQIVNDFQKGDIAEGYSVSREKKESFPLTVTSAQKNPTAFYLCASSIDLSGANVLTFGAGSRLTVL.

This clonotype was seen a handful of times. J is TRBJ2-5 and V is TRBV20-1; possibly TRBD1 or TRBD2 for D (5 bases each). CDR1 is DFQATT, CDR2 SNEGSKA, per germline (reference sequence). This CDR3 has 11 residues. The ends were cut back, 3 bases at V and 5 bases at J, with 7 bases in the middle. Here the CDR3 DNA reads TGCAGTGCTAGGGGGGTGGAGACCCAGTACTTC. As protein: CSARGVETQYF.

The CDR3 DNA sequence: TGTGCCAGCAGCCTGAAAATTCCGGGACAGTCTGAAGCTTTCTTT. Encoded protein: CASSLKIPGQSEAFF. The chain carries TRBV6-5 and TRBJ1-1; 7 nucleotides agree with TRBD1. Losses at the gene ends were 6 bases for V and 6 bases for J; bases not matched to a gene: 13. This CDR3 is 15 amino acids long. CDR1 is MNHEY and CDR2 is SVGAGI in the germline V gene.

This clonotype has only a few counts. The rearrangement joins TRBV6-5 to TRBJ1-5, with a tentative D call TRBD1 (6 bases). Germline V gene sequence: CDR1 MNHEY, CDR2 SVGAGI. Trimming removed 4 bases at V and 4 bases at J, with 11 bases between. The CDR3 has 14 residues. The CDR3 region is CASSFDRTNQPQHF. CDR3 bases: TGTGCCAGCAGTTTTGACAGGACGAATCAGCCCCAGCATTTT.

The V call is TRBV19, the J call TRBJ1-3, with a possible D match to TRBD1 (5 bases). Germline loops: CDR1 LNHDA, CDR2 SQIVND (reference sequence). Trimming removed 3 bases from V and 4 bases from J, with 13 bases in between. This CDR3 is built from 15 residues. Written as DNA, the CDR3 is TGTGCCAGTAGTATGTGGGGGAATTACGGAAACACCATATATTTT. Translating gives CASSMWGNYGNTIYF. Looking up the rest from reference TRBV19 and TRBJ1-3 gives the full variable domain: DGGITQSPKYLFRKEGQNVTLSCEQNLNHDAMYWYRQDPGQGLRLIYYSQIVNDFQKGDIAEGYSVSREKKESFPLTVTSAQKNPTAFYLCASSMWGNYGNTIYFGEGSWLTVV.

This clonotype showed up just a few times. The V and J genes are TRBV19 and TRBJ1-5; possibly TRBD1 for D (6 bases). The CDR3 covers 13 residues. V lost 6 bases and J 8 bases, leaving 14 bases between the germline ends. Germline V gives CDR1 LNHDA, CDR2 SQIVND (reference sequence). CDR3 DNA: TGTGCCAGTAGACCGGGACATGAAGAGCCCCAGCATTTT. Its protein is CASRPGHEEPQHF.

This chain's CDR3 is CASSLTSGAQETQYF. CDR3 bases: TGTGCCAGCAGTCTGACTAGCGGGGCCCAAGAGACCCAGTACTTC. The J gene is TRBJ2-5, the V gene TRBV27; 11 bases line up with TRBD2. The CDR3 extends over 15 amino acids. Germline V gene data show CDR1 as MNHEY and CDR2 as SMNVEV (reference sequence). With V trimmed by 5 bases and J by 1 base, 3 bases remained unmatched.

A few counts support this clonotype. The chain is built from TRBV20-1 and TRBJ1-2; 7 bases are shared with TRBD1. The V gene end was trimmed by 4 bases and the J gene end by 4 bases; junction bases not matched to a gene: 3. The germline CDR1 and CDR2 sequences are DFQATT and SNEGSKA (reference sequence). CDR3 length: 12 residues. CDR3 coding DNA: TGCAGTGCTAACCAGGGGGGCTATGGCTACACCTTC. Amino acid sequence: CSANQGGYGYTF.

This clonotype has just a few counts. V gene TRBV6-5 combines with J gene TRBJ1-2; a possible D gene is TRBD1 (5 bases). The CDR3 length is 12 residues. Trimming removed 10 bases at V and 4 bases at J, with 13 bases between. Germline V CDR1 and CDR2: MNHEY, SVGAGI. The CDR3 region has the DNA TGTGCCACCGGGGGACCAACCTATGGCTACACCTTC. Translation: CATGGPTYGYTF.

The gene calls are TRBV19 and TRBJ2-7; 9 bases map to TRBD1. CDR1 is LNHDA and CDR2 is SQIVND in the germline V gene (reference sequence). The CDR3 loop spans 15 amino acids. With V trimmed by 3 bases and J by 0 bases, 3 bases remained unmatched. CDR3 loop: CASSMGTGFSYEQYF. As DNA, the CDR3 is TGTGCCAGTAGTATGGGGACAGGGTTCTCCTACGAGCAGTACTTC.

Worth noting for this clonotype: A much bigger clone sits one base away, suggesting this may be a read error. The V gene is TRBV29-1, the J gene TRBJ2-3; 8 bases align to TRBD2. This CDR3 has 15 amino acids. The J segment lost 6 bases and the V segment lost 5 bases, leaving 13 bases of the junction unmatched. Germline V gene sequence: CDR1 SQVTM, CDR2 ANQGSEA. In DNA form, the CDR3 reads TGCAGCGTTAATGGTATCGGGGGGGCGGTCGATACGCAGTATTTT. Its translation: CSVNGIGGAVDTQYF.

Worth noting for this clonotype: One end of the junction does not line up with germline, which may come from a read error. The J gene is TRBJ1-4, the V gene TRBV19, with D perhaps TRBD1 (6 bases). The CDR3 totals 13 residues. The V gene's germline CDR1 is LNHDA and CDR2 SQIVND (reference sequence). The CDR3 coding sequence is TGTGCCAGTAGTTCCGGGGGGCAGGAAAAACTGTATTTT. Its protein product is CASSSGGQEKLYF.

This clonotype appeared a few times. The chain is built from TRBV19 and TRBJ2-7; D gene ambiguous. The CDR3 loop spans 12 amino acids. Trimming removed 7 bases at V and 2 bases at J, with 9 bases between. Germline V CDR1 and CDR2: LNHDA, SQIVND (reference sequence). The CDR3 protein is CASIWQTYEQYF. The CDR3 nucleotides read TGTGCCAGTATCTGGCAGACCTACGAGCAGTACTTC.

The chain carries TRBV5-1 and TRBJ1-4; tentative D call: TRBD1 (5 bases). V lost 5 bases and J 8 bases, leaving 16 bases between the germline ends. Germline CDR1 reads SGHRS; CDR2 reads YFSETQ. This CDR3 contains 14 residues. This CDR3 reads CASRSGPGQEKLFF. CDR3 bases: TGCGCCAGCAGGTCGGGACCTGGGCAAGAAAAACTGTTTTTT.

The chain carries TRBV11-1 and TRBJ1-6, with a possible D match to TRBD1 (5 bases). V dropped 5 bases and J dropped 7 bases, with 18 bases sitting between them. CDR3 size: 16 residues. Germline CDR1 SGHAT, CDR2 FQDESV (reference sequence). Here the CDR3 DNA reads TGTGCCAGCAGCCAGAGGGGAGGGGCCCGGAATTCACCCCTCCACTTT. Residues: CASSQRGGARNSPLHF. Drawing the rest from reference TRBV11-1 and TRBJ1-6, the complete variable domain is EAEVAQSPRYKITEKSQAVAFWCDPISGHATLYWYRQILGQGPELLVQFQDESVVDDSQLPKDRFSAERLKGVDSTLKIQPAELGDSAMYLCASSQRGGARNSPLHFGNGTRLTVT.

Here the CDR3 reads CAWGRDSGNTIYF. The CDR3 DNA follows: TGTGCCTGGGGACGGGACTCTGGAAACACCATATATTTT. This chain links TRBV5-4 with TRBJ1-3, with D possibly TRBD1 on 5 matching bases. CDR1 is SGHNT, CDR2 YYREEE, per germline (reference sequence). V lost 10 bases, J lost 0 bases, and 11 bases lay in between. CDR3 size: 13 residues.

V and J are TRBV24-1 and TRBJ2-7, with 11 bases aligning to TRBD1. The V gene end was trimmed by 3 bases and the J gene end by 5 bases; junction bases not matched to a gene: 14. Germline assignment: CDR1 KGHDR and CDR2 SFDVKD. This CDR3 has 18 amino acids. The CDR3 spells CATSDPNPGTGGRNEQYF. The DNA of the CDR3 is TGTGCCACCAGTGATCCGAACCCCGGGACAGGGGGTAGGAACGAGCAGTACTTC.

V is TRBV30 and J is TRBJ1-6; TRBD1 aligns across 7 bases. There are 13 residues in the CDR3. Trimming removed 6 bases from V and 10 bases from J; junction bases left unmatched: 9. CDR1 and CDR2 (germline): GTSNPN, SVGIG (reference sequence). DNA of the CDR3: TGTGCCTGCACAGGGGAGGAAGAGTCACCCCTCCACTTT. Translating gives CACTGEEESPLHF.